Shown below are 24 T cell receptor beta chains from a single sample sequenced in a study of T cell clonality in common variable immunodeficiency. Findings and caveats of the study: Reportedly, TCR beta sequences from common variable immunodeficiency showed fewer deletions and N-nucleotide insertions.

Clones were read by immunoSEQ multiplex PCR, and TCRdb kept only the in-frame ones, dropping some. The sample counts roughly 34,000 clones, none seen once; the ten largest own under 8.5%. Their specific antigens are unknown. The sample comprised peripheral blood mononuclear cells. The receptors derive from a human donor with common variable immunodeficiency.

In regard to this clone: The CDR3 goes on 3 residues after the read ends, and that part is filled in from the germline J gene. The chain is built from TRBV30 and TRBJ2-5, with a tentative D call TRBD1 (6 bases). The V gene's germline CDR1 is GTSNPN and CDR2 SVGIG (reference sequence). The CDR3 is 13 residues long. V lost 3 bases and J lost 6, with 14 bases in between. CDR3 DNA, as far as it was read: TGTGCCTGGAGCGCACAGGGCAATAAGACC. Encoded protein: CAWSAQGNKT. The complete CDR3 reads CAWSAQGNKTQYF.

Ten or more counts support this clone. The read halts 3 residues ahead of the CDR3 end, with the missing end drawn from the germline J gene. The rearrangement uses TRBV19 and TRBJ2-1, with TRBD2 matching 14 bases. The CDR3 runs to 15 residues. Looked up from germline, CDR1 is LNHDA and CDR2 is SQIVND (reference sequence). V trimming: 6 bases; J trimming: 9 bases; junction bases outside the gene matches: 7. The part of the CDR3 DNA that was read is TGTGCCAGTAGCCCGGGACTAGCGGGAGCCGGTGAG. As protein: CASSPGLAGAGE. The CDR3 reads in full as CASSPGLAGAGEQFF.

This clone was counted many times. The DNA ends 3 residues before the CDR3 does, and the rest of the CDR3 is filled in from the germline J gene. The chain recombines TRBV28 with TRBJ2-7; TRBD2 might be the D (6 bases). CDR1 is MDHEN and CDR2 is SYDVKM in the germline V gene. This CDR3 is 13 amino acids long. V gave up 6 bases and J gave up 0 bases, with 9 bases separating them. Incomplete CDR3 DNA: TGTGCCAGCAGGTTGGAGGGCTCCTACGAG. Translating gives CASRLEGSYE. The CDR3, in full, reads CASRLEGSYEQYF.

This clone was counted at least ten times. The read is 3 residues too short to cover the CDR3 end, so that end is filled in from the germline J gene. The chain is built from TRBV28 and TRBJ2-3; D is uncertain. V lost 6 bases and J 6 bases, leaving 13 bases between the germline ends. The germline V gene has CDR1 MDHEN and CDR2 SYDVKM. The CDR3 runs 13 residues. The CDR3 is CASRTGGRDTQYF. CDR3 DNA (partial): TGTGCCAGCAGAACGGGTGGCCGGGATACG.

The sample holds a few counts of this clone. Read coverage stops 3 residues before the CDR3 terminus; the germline J gene supplies the remainder. This rearrangement joins TRBV7-8 to TRBJ1-1, with D maybe TRBD1 (5 bases). Germline CDR1 SGHVS, CDR2 FQNEAQ. The CDR3 has 12 amino acids. The sequenced CDR3 bases are TGTGCCAGCAGCCGAGACAGACAGCGA. Translating it yields CASSRDRQR. The CDR3 in its entirety is CASSRDRQRAFF.

This clone was detected ten times or more. From the germline J gene comes the end of the CDR3, since the read stops 3 residues before it. The chain joins TRBV19 to TRBJ2-7; 10 bases map to TRBD1. Germline V lookup: CDR1 LNHDA, CDR2 SQIVND (reference sequence). The CDR3 sequence is 16 residues long. The J segment lost 6 bases and the V segment lost 0 bases, leaving 8 bases of the junction unmatched. The CDR3 bases that were read are TGTGCCAGTAGTATAGACGCCGGGACAGGGGAAAGCGAG. Its protein product is CASSIDAGTGESE. The entire CDR3 protein is CASSIDAGTGESEQYF.

This clone was recorded many times. The missing CDR3 end, 3 residues past where the read stops, is filled in from the germline J gene. The V gene is TRBV9, the J gene TRBJ2-3; the match to TRBD2 covers 10 bases. V gave up 0 bases and J gave up 2 bases; unmatched junction bases: 9. CDR3 length equals 18 residues. Per the germline V gene, CDR1 is SGDLS and CDR2 is YYNGEE. Here the CDR3 reads CASSVATASGSPTDTQYF. The part of the CDR3 DNA that was read is TGTGCCAGCAGCGTAGCTACGGCTAGCGGGAGCCCCACAGATACG.

This clone occurred many times. Read coverage stops 3 residues before the CDR3 terminus; the germline J gene supplies the remainder. The chain couples TRBV18 to TRBJ1-3; maybe TRBD1 (5 bases). Germline V gene data show CDR1 as KGHSH and CDR2 as LQKENI. V lost 2 bases and J 1 base, leaving 12 bases between the germline ends. The CDR3 extends over 16 amino acids. CDR3 DNA, as far as it was read: TGTGCCAGCTCACCAAGGGGAGGGGAGTCTGGAAACACC. Residues: CASSPRGGESGNT. The entire CDR3 protein reads CASSPRGGESGNTIYF.

The CDR3 sequence: CASSWTGVTEAFF. Partial CDR3 DNA: TGTGCCAGCAGCTGGACAGGGGTCACTGAA. The chain couples TRBV7-2 to TRBJ1-1, with 9 positions matching TRBD1. The read ends 3 residues early relative to the CDR3; the germline J gene fills the gap. V lost 4 bases to trimming and J lost 4 bases; unmatched junction nucleotides: 1. Germline-derived CDR1 and CDR2 are SGHTA and FQGNSA. There are 13 residues in the CDR3.

This clone appeared many times. Coverage ceases 3 residues before the CDR3 finishes, and the germline J gene fills in the end. This rearrangement joins TRBV5-6 to TRBJ2-2; either TRBD1 or TRBD2 may supply D (5 bases each). V lost 1 base and J 3 bases, leaving 10 bases between the germline ends. The CDR3 runs to 15 residues. Germline CDR1 and CDR2: SGHDT and YYEEEE. Incomplete CDR3 DNA: TGTGCCAGCAGCTTGAATCAGGGAGACACCGGGGAG. Translated, it gives CASSLNQGDTGE. The complete CDR3 reads CASSLNQGDTGELFF.

The sample holds many counts of this clone. The read halts 3 residues ahead of the CDR3 end, with the missing end drawn from the germline J gene. This chain links TRBV6-2 or TRBV6-3 with TRBJ2-3; a weak D match, TRBD1 (5 bases). Trimming took 2 bases from V and 5 from J, leaving 11 bases between them. CDR3 length: 14 residues. The V gene's germline CDR1 is MNHEY and CDR2 SVGEGT. The sequenced CDR3 bases are TGTGCCAGCAGTTACGGTTTCAGGGTAGATACG. Translated, it gives CASSYGFRVDT. The entire CDR3 reads CASSYGFRVDTQYF.

This clone was picked up many times. The sequence runs out 3 residues before the end of the CDR3; the remainder is reconstructed from the germline J gene. The chain is built from TRBV5-1 and TRBJ2-1; TRBD1 matches 11 bases. Per the germline V gene, CDR1 is SGHRS and CDR2 is YFSETQ. The CDR3 covers 15 residues. Trimming took 4 bases from V and 4 from J; bases not matched to a gene: 4. Incomplete CDR3 DNA: TGCGCCAGCAGCAGGGGGACAGGGGGTTACAATGAG. It translates to CASSRGTGGYNE. The entire CDR3 is CASSRGTGGYNEQFF.

At least ten counts were recorded for this clone. The DNA ends 3 residues before the CDR3 does, and the rest of the CDR3 is filled in from the germline J gene. The chain employs TRBV5-1 and TRBJ2-7; the match to TRBD1 covers 9 bases. In germline, CDR1 is SGHRS, CDR2 YFSETQ. This CDR3 is built from 14 residues. The V segment lost 2 bases and the J segment 6 bases; nucleotides outside the gene matches: 6. The CDR3 DNA, read in part, is TGCGCCAGCAGCTTCCGGGACAGGGTCGCCGAG. It yields the protein CASSFRDRVAE. The whole CDR3 protein is CASSFRDRVAEQYF. Combining the CDR3 with reference TRBV5-1 and TRBJ2-7 gives the whole variable domain KAGVTQTPRYLIKTRGQQVTLSCSPISGHRSVSWYQQTPGQGLQFLFEYFSETQRNKGNFPGRFSGRQFSNSRSEMNVSTLELGDSALYLCASSFRDRVAEQYFGPGTRLTVT.

A note on this clone: The read halts 3 residues ahead of the CDR3 end, with the missing end drawn from the germline J gene. This chain uses TRBV19 with TRBJ1-4; D uncertain. This CDR3 region has 15 residues. Germline-derived CDR1 and CDR2 are LNHDA and SQIVND (reference sequence). Trimming stripped 5 bases from V and 8 bases from J, with 18 bases between. CDR3 DNA, as far as it was read: TGTGCCAGTAGTTTCAACCGGGCGGGTGAAGAAAAA. It specifies CASSFNRAGEEK. The full CDR3 reads CASSFNRAGEEKLFF. Full variable domain (remainder filled in from reference TRBV19 and TRBJ1-4): DGGITQSPKYLFRKEGQNVTLSCEQNLNHDAMYWYRQDPGQGLRLIYYSQIVNDFQKGDIAEGYSVSREKKESFPLTVTSAQKNPTAFYLCASSFNRAGEEKLFFGSGTQLSVL.

This clone was seen repeatedly, ten times or more. The read gets to within 3 residues of the CDR3 end, and the germline J gene fills in the rest. The V call is TRBV9, the J call TRBJ2-1, with a tentative D call TRBD2 (5 bases). The CDR3 has 13 residues. CDR1 SGDLS and CDR2 YYNGEE come from the germline V gene. The V gene lost 4 bases and the J gene lost 7 bases, with 12 bases spanning the gap. The CDR3 DNA, read in part, is TGTGCCAGCAGCCCATGGACTGGGAATGAG. Amino acid sequence: CASSPWTGNE. The whole CDR3 sequence is CASSPWTGNEQFF.

About this clone: Sequencing ends 3 residues short of the CDR3 end; the germline J gene provides the rest. The chain recombines TRBV7-3 with TRBJ1-2; 7 nucleotides agree with TRBD1. The CDR3 contains 13 residues. Germline V gene data show CDR1 as SGHTA and CDR2 as FQGTGA. With 6 bases clipped from V and 0 bases from J, the junction kept 1 base outside the gene matches. The CDR3 bases that were read are TGTGCCAGCAGTGGGACAGCTAACTATGGC. Translating it yields CASSGTANYG. The entire CDR3 protein is CASSGTANYGYTF.

The sample holds a few counts of this clone. CDR3 sequence reads: CASSAPRAGGQETQYF. The CDR3 bases that were read are TGTGCCAGTAGTGCCCCTCGGGCCGGGGGACAAGAGACC. This chain uses TRBV19 with TRBJ2-5, with a tentative D call TRBD2 (6 bases). The read terminates 3 residues before the CDR3 end, so the remaining end is supplied by the germline J gene. The CDR3 extends over 16 amino acids. V dropped 5 bases and J dropped 2 bases, with 18 bases sitting between them. From germline, CDR1 is LNHDA and CDR2 SQIVND (reference sequence). Together with reference TRBV19 and TRBJ2-5, the CDR3 gives the full variable domain: DGGITQSPKYLFRKEGQNVTLSCEQNLNHDAMYWYRQDPGQGLRLIYYSQIVNDFQKGDIAEGYSVSREKKESFPLTVTSAQKNPTAFYLCASSAPRAGGQETQYFGPGTRLLVL.

This clone was counted only a few times. The read halts 3 residues ahead of the CDR3 end, with the missing end drawn from the germline J gene. The chain has TRBV18 and TRBJ1-1; D uncertain. This CDR3 has 13 amino acids. The V and J ends lost 4 bases and 7 bases respectively, with 13 bases between them. The V gene's germline CDR1 is KGHSH and CDR2 LQKENI. CDR3 protein: CASSLSLEYEAFF. The CDR3 DNA, read in part, is TGTGCCAGCTCACTTTCCCTAGAGTATGAA.

This clone was picked up many times. The read is 3 residues too short to cover the CDR3 end, so that end is filled in from the germline J gene. This rearrangement joins TRBV27 to TRBJ1-4, with TRBD1 matching 7 bases. The length of the CDR3 is 16 residues. Germline CDR1 reads MNHEY; CDR2 reads SMNVEV (reference sequence). The junction had 6 bases not matched to a gene; V was cut back by 5 bases and J by 0 bases. The CDR3 spells CASSLGTVATNEKLFF. Partial CDR3 DNA: TGTGCCAGCAGTCTCGGGACAGTTGCAACTAATGAAAAA. Variable domain in full (rest from reference TRBV27 and TRBJ1-4): EAQVTQNPRYLITVTGKKLTVTCSQNMNHEYMSWYRQDPGLGLRQIYYSMNVEVTDKGDVPEGYKVSRKEKRNFPLILESPSPNQTSLYFCASSLGTVATNEKLFFGSGTQLSVL.

This clone was seen repeatedly, ten times or more. From the germline J gene comes the end of the CDR3, since the read stops 3 residues before it. The chain joins TRBV27 to TRBJ2-3; TRBD2 aligns across 8 bases. This CDR3 is 15 amino acids long. With V trimmed by 3 bases and J by 5 bases, 7 bases remained unmatched. CDR1 and CDR2 from the germline V gene are MNHEY and SMNVEV (reference sequence). Incomplete CDR3 DNA: TGTGCCAGCAGTTTCGGAGCGGGAGTAGGAGATACG. It codes for CASSFGAGVGDT. In full, the CDR3 reads CASSFGAGVGDTQYF.

In this sample, this clone turned up many times. The CDR3 end lies 3 residues beyond the end of the read and is filled in from the germline J gene. The chain employs TRBV2 and TRBJ1-2; D is unclear. The CDR3 runs 15 residues. The V gene lost 2 bases and the J gene lost 6 bases, with 16 bases spanning the gap. The germline CDR1 and CDR2 sequences are SNHLY and FYNNEI. Partial CDR3 DNA: TGTGCCAGCAGTGAAATGCAGAGTTCGCTTGATGGC. Protein sequence: CASSEMQSSLDG. The whole CDR3 reads CASSEMQSSLDGYTF.

This clone has a count of ten or more. The read halts 3 residues ahead of the CDR3 end, with the missing end drawn from the germline J gene. V gene TRBV14 combines with J gene TRBJ2-7, with D hard to call. The CDR3 contains 16 residues. CDR1 is SGHDN, CDR2 FVKESK, per germline. V was clipped by 0 bases and J by 5 bases, with 17 bases between them. The sequenced part of the CDR3 DNA is TGTGCCAGCAGCCAAGAGGCAGGATCCTTTCCCCACGAG. Translated: CASSQEAGSFPHE. The whole CDR3 region reads CASSQEAGSFPHEQYF.

Note on this clone: The read comes to an end 3 residues before the CDR3 does, leaving the germline J gene to fill in the end. J is TRBJ2-1 and V is TRBV5-1; possibly TRBD2 for D (6 bases). The germline gives CDR1 SGHRS, CDR2 YFSETQ. This CDR3 region has 13 residues. Trimming shortened V by 0 bases and J by 7 bases, and 8 bases separated the two germline ends. The covered CDR3 bases are TGCGCCAGCAGCTTGGAGGGGAGGAATGAG. Its protein product is CASSLEGRNE. The whole CDR3 is CASSLEGRNEQFF.

In regard to this clone: The read stops 3 residues short of the end of the CDR3; the missing end is completed from the germline J gene. The V and J genes are TRBV6-2 or TRBV6-3 and TRBJ2-1; TRBD2 matches at 12 bases. Unmatched junction bases numbered 5, after V lost 5 bases and J lost 3 bases. CDR3 length: 16 residues. Per the germline V gene, CDR1 is MNHEY and CDR2 is SVGEGT. CDR3 bases read: TGTGCCAGCAGTGAGGGACTAGCGGGCGACTACAATGAG. It is translated as CASSEGLAGDYNE. The CDR3, in full, reads CASSEGLAGDYNEQFF.